This T cell receptor beta chain was retrieved from a study of identical twins. Per the germline V gene, CDR1 is MNHNS and CDR2 is SASEGT. The CDR3 has 15 amino acids. Unmatched junction bases numbered 11, after V lost 6 bases and J lost 3 bases. TCRdb redid the calling of the 5' RACE reads with MiXCR, one entry per CDR3 protein. The sample comprises approximately 210,000 distinct CDR3 sequences, around 6.5% of which are singletons, and roughly 15% rests with the top ten. This clonotype came up a few times. Another study also made use of these data, one on T cells expressing NK-cell markers.

V usage is TRBV6-1 and J usage is TRBJ2-7; 7 bases match TRBD2. This clonotype was sampled from a woman between 18 and 30 years old in good health. The sample comprised CD8+ T cells sorted from blood. The CDR3 region is CASRGTGGNYYEQYF. Here the CDR3 DNA reads TGTGCCAGCAGGGGGACGGGAGGAAACTACTACGAGCAGTACTTC.